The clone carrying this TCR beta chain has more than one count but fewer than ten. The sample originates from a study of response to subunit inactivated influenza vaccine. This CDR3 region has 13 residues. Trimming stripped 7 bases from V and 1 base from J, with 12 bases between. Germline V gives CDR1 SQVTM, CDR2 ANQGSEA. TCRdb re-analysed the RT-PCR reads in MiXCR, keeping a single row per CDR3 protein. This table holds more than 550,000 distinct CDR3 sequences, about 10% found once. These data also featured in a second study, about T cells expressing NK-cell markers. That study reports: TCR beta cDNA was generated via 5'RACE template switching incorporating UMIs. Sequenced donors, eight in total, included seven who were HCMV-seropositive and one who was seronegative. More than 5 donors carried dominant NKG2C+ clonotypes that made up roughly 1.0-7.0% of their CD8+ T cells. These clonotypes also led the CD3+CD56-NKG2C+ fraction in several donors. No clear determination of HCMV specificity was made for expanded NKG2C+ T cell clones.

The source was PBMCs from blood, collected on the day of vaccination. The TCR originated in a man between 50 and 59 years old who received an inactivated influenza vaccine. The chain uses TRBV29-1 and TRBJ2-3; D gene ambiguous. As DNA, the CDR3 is TGCAGCGATATCGATCAGGGCACAGATACGCAGTATTTT. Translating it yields CSDIDQGTDTQYF.